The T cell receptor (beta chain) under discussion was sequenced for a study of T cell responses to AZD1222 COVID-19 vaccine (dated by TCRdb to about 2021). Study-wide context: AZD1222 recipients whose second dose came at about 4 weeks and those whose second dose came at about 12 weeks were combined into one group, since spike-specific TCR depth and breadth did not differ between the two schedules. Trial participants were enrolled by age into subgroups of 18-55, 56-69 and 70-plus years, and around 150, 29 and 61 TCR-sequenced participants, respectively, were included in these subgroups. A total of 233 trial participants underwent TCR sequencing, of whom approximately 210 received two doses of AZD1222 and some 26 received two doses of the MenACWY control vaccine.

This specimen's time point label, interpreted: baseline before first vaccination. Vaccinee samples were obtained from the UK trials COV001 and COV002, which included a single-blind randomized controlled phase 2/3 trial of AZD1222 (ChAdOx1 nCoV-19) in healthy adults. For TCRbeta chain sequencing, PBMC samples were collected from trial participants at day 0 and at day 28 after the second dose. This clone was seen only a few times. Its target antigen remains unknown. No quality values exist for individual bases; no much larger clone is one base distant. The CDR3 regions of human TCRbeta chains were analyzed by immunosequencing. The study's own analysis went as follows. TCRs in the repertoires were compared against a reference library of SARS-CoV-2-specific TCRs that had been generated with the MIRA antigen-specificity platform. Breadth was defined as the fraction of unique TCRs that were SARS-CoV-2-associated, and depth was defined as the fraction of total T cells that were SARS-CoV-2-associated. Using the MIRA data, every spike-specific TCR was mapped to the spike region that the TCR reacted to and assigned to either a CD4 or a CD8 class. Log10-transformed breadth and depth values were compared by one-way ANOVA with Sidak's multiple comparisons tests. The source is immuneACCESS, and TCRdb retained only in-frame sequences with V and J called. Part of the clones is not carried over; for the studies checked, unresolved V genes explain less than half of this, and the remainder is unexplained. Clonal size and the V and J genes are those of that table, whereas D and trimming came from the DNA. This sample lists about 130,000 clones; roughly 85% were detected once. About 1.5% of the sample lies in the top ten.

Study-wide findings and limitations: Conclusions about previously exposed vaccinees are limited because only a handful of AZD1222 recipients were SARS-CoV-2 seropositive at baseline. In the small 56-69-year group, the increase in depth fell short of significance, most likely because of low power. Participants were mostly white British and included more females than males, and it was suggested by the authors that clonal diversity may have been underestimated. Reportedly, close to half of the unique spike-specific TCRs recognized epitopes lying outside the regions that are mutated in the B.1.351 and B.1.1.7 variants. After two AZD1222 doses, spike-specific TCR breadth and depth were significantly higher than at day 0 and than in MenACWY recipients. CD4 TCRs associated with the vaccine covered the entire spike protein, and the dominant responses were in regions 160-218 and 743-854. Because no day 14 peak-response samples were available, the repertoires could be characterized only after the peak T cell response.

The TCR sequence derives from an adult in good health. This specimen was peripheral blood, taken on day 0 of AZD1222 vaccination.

The DNA reads TGCGCCAGCAGCCTAGGACAGGGTGGTTTCTATGGCTACACCTTC. The translation is CASSLGQGGFYGYTF. This chain joins TRBV5-1 to TRBJ1-2; 8 nucleotides in the junction match TRBD1. CDR1 is given as SGHRS and CDR2 as YFSETQ, both from the germline V gene. The CDR3 runs 15 residues from the cysteine to the phenylalanine. CDR3 DNA is the only sequence kept; it has 45 bases, read in frame from the first base. V is cut back by 4 bases and J by 4 bases, with 9 bases in the junction unmatched.